A single sample gave rise to the 26 T cell receptor beta chains below, sequenced in a study of OX40 agonist ivuxolimab in advanced cancers. Using immunoSEQ multiplex PCR, the repertoire was profiled, and TCRdb retains in-frame clones only, with some absent. The sample yields some 73,000 clones, 86% seen once. The sequencing here drew on CD4+ or CD8+ T cells sorted from blood, taken in a trial of the OX40 agonist ivuxolimab. These receptors all stem from an adult with an advanced solid tumor such as melanoma, head and neck, liver or kidney cancer.

The chain employs TRBV27 and TRBJ2-7; the D gene is possibly TRBD2 (6 bases). V dropped 4 bases and J dropped 9 bases, with 19 bases sitting between them. The germline CDR1 and CDR2 sequences are MNHEY and SMNVEV (reference sequence). This CDR3 has 14 residues. CDR3 in amino acids: CASSSTRPPLGQYF. The CDR3 DNA reads TGTGCCAGCAGTTCGACTAGACCGCCCCTTGGGCAGTACTTC.

This chain connects TRBV19 to TRBJ1-3, with D possibly TRBD1 on 5 matching bases. The CDR3 runs to 16 residues. V was pared by 5 bases and J by 2 bases, with 16 bases between. In germline, CDR1 is LNHDA, CDR2 SQIVND (reference sequence). The CDR3 loop reads CASSPWGNPTGNTIYF. CDR3 nucleotide sequence: TGTGCCAGTAGTCCGTGGGGGAACCCGACTGGAAACACCATATATTTT. Complete variable domain (other parts from reference TRBV19 and TRBJ1-3): DGGITQSPKYLFRKEGQNVTLSCEQNLNHDAMYWYRQDPGQGLRLIYYSQIVNDFQKGDIAEGYSVSREKKESFPLTVTSAQKNPTAFYLCASSPWGNPTGNTIYFGEGSWLTVV.

This chain links TRBV5-6 with TRBJ1-5, with a tentative D call TRBD1 (6 bases). Germline V gene sequence: CDR1 SGHDT, CDR2 YYEEEE. The length of the CDR3 is 12 residues. The V end lost 7 bases, the J end lost 4 bases, and 9 bases lay between the germline ends. The CDR3 DNA reads as TGTGCCAGCGAAGGGGGGAATCAGCCCCAGCATTTT. This encodes CASEGGNQPQHF.

This clone is a singleton in its sample. The V call is TRBV29-1, the J call TRBJ2-2, with 10 bases fitting TRBD2. CDR1 SQVTM and CDR2 ANQGSEA come from the germline V gene. V trimming: 1 base; J trimming: 0 bases; junction bases outside the gene matches: 2. This CDR3 contains 16 residues. CDR3 in amino acids: CSVEGTSGTNTGELFF. As DNA, the CDR3 is TGCAGCGTTGAAGGTACTAGCGGGACGAACACCGGGGAGCTGTTTTTT.

The CDR3 loop reads CAISPRGPTGELFF. The DNA for the CDR3 is TGTGCCATCAGTCCTCGAGGACCCACCGGGGAGCTGTTTTTT. The rearrangement links TRBV10-3 to TRBJ2-2, with D hard to call. The CDR3 is 14 residues long. The germline V gene has CDR1 ENHRY and CDR2 SYGVKD. The germline V and J ends were trimmed by 5 bases and 4 bases, with 11 bases remaining between them.

This chain uses TRBV7-3 with TRBJ1-2, with D uncertain. CDR3 size: 13 residues. Germline lookup yields CDR1 SGHTA and CDR2 FQGTGA. V lost 2 bases to trimming and J lost 5 bases, with 9 bases between them. The CDR3 sequence is CASSLGPEYGYTF. CDR3 sequence (DNA): TGTGCCAGCAGCTTAGGACCCGAATATGGCTACACCTTC.

The rearrangement uses TRBV10-3 and TRBJ2-3; D may be TRBD2 (6 bases). The CDR3 is 14 residues long. Trimming pared 6 bases from V and 0 bases from J, leaving 10 bases between. Germline CDR1 reads ENHRY; CDR2 reads SYGVKD. The CDR3 sequence is CAIRVGTSTDTQYF. DNA for the CDR3: TGTGCCATCAGGGTTGGGACTAGCACAGATACGCAGTATTTT.

This chain connects TRBV2 to TRBJ2-1, with D perhaps matching TRBD2 (5 bases). From germline, CDR1 is SNHLY and CDR2 FYNNEI. This CDR3 has 14 residues. The ends were cut back, 10 bases at V and 3 bases at J, with 16 bases in the middle. CDR3 DNA sequence: TGTGCCATGCAAGCGGACGGGTACTACAATGAGCAGTTCTTC. It encodes CAMQADGYYNEQFF.

The V gene is TRBV27, the J gene TRBJ2-1; 16 nucleotides match TRBD2. J lost 9 bases, V lost 5 bases, and 16 bases had no gene match. This CDR3 is 19 amino acids long. Germline assignment: CDR1 MNHEY and CDR2 SMNVEV (reference sequence). As DNA, the CDR3 is TGTGCCAGCAGTCCCAGGAAAGGAGGGACTAGCGGGAGGGCCAGTGAGCAGTTCTTC. Translation gives CASSPRKGGTSGRASEQFF.

The V call is TRBV28, the J call TRBJ2-5; 8 bases map to TRBD1. Germline V CDR1 and CDR2: MDHEN, SYDVKM. With 3 bases clipped from V and 5 bases from J, the junction kept 8 bases outside the gene matches. The length of the CDR3 is 15 residues. CDR3 bases: TGTGCCAGCAGTTTGATAACAGGGGGTCGGGAGACCCAGTACTTC. Amino acids: CASSLITGGRETQYF. Full variable domain (outside the CDR3, taken from reference TRBV28 and TRBJ2-5): DVKVTQSSRYLVKRTGEKVFLECVQDMDHENMFWYRQDPGLGLRLIYFSYDVKMKEKGDIPEGYSVSREKKERFSLILESASTNQTSMYLCASSLITGGRETQYFGPGTRLLVL.

The chain uses TRBV27 and TRBJ2-5, with D possibly matching TRBD2 (5 bases). The CDR3 consists of 13 residues. The ends were cut back, 3 bases at V and 5 bases at J, with 10 bases in the middle. Germline V gene sequence: CDR1 MNHEY, CDR2 SMNVEV (reference sequence). This chain's CDR3 is CASSFTWRETQYF. For the CDR3, the DNA is TGTGCCAGCAGTTTCACCTGGAGGGAGACCCAGTACTTC.

This clone is a singleton in its sample. The genes are TRBV2 and TRBJ1-4; 8 bases fit TRBD1. CDR1 is SNHLY, CDR2 FYNNEI, per germline. The CDR3 is 15 amino acids. V lost 8 bases, J lost 0 bases, and 5 bases stayed unmatched. The CDR3, as DNA: TGTGCCAGCGGACGACAGGGGACAACTAATGAAAAACTGTTTTTT. This translates into CASGRQGTTNEKLFF.

The chain uses TRBV6-4 and TRBJ1-1; weak D call: TRBD1 (5 bases). The germline V gene has CDR1 MRHNA and CDR2 SNTAGT. The CDR3 consists of 13 residues. V gave up 6 bases and J gave up 1 base, with 9 bases separating them. The DNA of the CDR3 is TGTGCCAGCAGAGGGGAGGGGAACACTGAAGCTTTCTTT. Its protein product is CASRGEGNTEAFF.

A single count supports this clone. This sequence joins TRBV5-1 and TRBJ2-7; 9 positions agree with TRBD1. Looked up from germline, CDR1 is SGHRS and CDR2 is YFSETQ. CDR3 length: 16 amino acids. After removal of 1 base from V and 2 bases from J, the junction contained 7 bases not matched to a gene. The CDR3 region is CASSLSGQGFTYEQYF. Written as DNA, the CDR3 is TGCGCCAGCAGCTTGTCCGGACAGGGGTTCACCTACGAGCAGTACTTC.

The chain employs TRBV15 and TRBJ1-2, with D unclear. The germline CDR1 and CDR2 sequences are LNHNV and YYDKDF (reference sequence). V was shortened by 0 bases and J by 0 bases, with 5 bases between the two germline ends. The CDR3 length is 14 residues. The CDR3, as DNA: TGTGCCACCAGCAGAGATCGATCTAACTATGGCTACACCTTC. This gives the protein CATSRDRSNYGYTF.

This clone was seen only a few times. This rearrangement joins TRBV4-3 to TRBJ2-1; D perhaps matches TRBD2 (5 bases). CDR3 length: 15 amino acids. The V and J ends lost 0 bases and 1 base respectively, with 7 bases between them. Germline loops: CDR1 LGHNA, CDR2 YSLEER. CDR3 loop: CASSQDSGSYNEQFF. Here the CDR3 DNA reads TGCGCCAGCAGCCAAGATTCGGGATCCTACAATGAGCAGTTCTTC.

This chain joins TRBV30 and TRBJ1-2; 9 positions agree with TRBD1. There are 15 residues in the CDR3. The germline V gene has CDR1 GTSNPN and CDR2 SVGIG (reference sequence). The J segment lost 4 bases and the V segment lost 2 bases, leaving 8 bases of the junction unmatched. The CDR3, as DNA: TGTGCCTGGAGTCCGGGACAGGGCGCTACCTATGGCTACACCTTC. Protein product: CAWSPGQGATYGYTF.

This clone is categorized as medium-sized. This chain joins TRBV9 and TRBJ2-7; D not resolved. The CDR3 has 15 residues. Germline loops: CDR1 SGDLS, CDR2 YYNGEE. The ends were cut back, 3 bases at V and 1 base at J, with 14 bases in the middle. CDR3 in DNA: TGTGCCAGCAGCGCGGCCTCGGGCAAGTCCTACGAGCAGTACTTC. It is translated as CASSAASGKSYEQYF.

A word on this clone: An end of the junction does not agree with germline; a read error may underlie this. The rearrangement uses TRBV5-6 and TRBJ2-5; 8 bases are a match to TRBD2. The germline V gene has CDR1 SGHDT and CDR2 YYEEEE. The CDR3 is 17 amino acids. The CDR3 sequence is CASSLVVAGPYQETQYF. The CDR3 bases are TGTGCCAGCAGCTTAGTAGTAGCGGGGCCTTACCAGGAGACCCAGTACTTC.

The V gene is TRBV7-9, the J gene TRBJ2-2, with D tentatively TRBD2 (5 bases). The CDR3 runs 15 residues. Germline loops: CDR1 SEHNR, CDR2 FQNEAQ (reference sequence). The V end lost 4 bases, the J end lost 0 bases, and 9 bases lay between the germline ends. The CDR3 reads CASSSRGTNTGELFF. Here the CDR3 DNA reads TGTGCCAGCAGCTCGAGAGGGACGAACACCGGGGAGCTGTTTTTT.

The rearrangement joins TRBV5-4 to TRBJ1-4; D is possibly TRBD1 (6 bases). This CDR3 spans 15 amino acids. Trimming left V 4 bases short and J 5 bases short, with 15 bases between. The germline V gene encodes CDR1 SGHNT and CDR2 YYREEE (reference sequence). For the CDR3, the DNA is TGTGCCAGCAGCGTTGGGGGGGCAATGAATGAAAAACTGTTTTTT. Its translation is CASSVGGAMNEKLFF.

The chain uses TRBV11-2 and TRBJ1-1; maybe TRBD1 (6 bases). With 1 base removed from V and 4 bases from J, the gap between germline ends came to 10 bases. This CDR3 contains 14 residues. In germline, CDR1 is SGHAT, CDR2 FQNNGV. CDR3: CASSLGYRVTEAFF. The CDR3, as DNA: TGTGCCAGCAGCTTAGGGTACAGGGTCACTGAAGCTTTCTTT.

The chain links TRBV19 to TRBJ2-2, with 8 bases lining up with TRBD1. The CDR3 totals 13 residues. With V trimmed by 9 bases and J by 7 bases, 7 bases remained unmatched. Germline assignment: CDR1 LNHDA and CDR2 SQIVND (reference sequence). The CDR3: CASRQGTVGELFF. Here the CDR3 DNA reads TGTGCCAGCAGACAGGGGACGGTCGGGGAGCTGTTTTTT.

This chain uses TRBV5-6 with TRBJ1-5; D is possibly TRBD1 (6 bases). The germline V gene has CDR1 SGHDT and CDR2 YYEEEE. The CDR3 contains 16 residues. V was cut by 4 bases and J by 2 bases, with 16 bases left in between. CDR3 sequence: CASSTRTDVRNQPQHF. CDR3 coding DNA: TGTGCCAGCAGCACCAGGACAGATGTCCGCAATCAGCCCCAGCATTTT.

This clone was recorded only once. The genes are TRBV7-9 and TRBJ1-1; D is perhaps TRBD1 (6 bases). CDR1 is SEHNR and CDR2 is FQNEAQ in the germline V gene (reference sequence). The CDR3 covers 12 residues. V gave up 5 bases and J gave up 7 bases, with 11 bases separating them. CDR3 in DNA: TGTGCCAGCAGCGTTACAGGGATTGAAGCTTTCTTT. It translates to CASSVTGIEAFF. Full variable domain (outside the CDR3, taken from reference TRBV7-9 and TRBJ1-1): DTGVSQNPRHKITKRGQNVTFRCDPISEHNRLYWYRQTLGQGPEFLTYFQNEAQLEKSRLLSDRFSAERPKGSFSTLEIQRTEQGDSAMYLCASSVTGIEAFFGQGTRLTVV.

The V gene is TRBV6-5, the J gene TRBJ2-7, with 10 bases identical to TRBD1. The CDR3 totals 15 residues. V dropped 6 bases and J dropped 0; count of bases not matched to a gene: 5. Germline CDR1 MNHEY, CDR2 SVGAGI. The CDR3 here is CASRRGQGSSYEQYF. The DNA for the CDR3 is TGTGCCAGCAGAAGGGGACAGGGGTCCTCCTACGAGCAGTACTTC.